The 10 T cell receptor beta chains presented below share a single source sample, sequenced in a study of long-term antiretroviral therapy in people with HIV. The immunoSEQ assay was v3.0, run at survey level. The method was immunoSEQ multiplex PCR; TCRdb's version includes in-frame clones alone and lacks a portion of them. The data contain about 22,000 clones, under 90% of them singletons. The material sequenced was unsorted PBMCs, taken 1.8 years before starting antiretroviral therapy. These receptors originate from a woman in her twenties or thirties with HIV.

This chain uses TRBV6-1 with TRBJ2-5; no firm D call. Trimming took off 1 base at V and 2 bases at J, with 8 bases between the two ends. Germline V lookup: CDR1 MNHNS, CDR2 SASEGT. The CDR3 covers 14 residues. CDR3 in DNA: TGTGCCAGCAGTGAAGGCCGGGCACAAGAGACCCAGTACTTC. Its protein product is CASSEGRAQETQYF.

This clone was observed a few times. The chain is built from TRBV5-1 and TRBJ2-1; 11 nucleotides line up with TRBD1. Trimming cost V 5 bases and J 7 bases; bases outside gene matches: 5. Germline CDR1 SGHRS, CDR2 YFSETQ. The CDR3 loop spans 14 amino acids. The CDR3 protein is CASSSGTGGNEQFF. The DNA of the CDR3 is TGCGCCAGCAGTTCCGGGACAGGGGGGAATGAGCAGTTCTTC.

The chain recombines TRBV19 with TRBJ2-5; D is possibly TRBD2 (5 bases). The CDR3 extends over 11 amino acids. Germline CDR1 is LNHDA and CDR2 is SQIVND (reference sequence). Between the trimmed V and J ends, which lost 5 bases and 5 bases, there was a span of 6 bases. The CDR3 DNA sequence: TGTGCCAGTAGTTCGGGGGAGACCCAGTACTTC. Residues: CASSSGETQYF.

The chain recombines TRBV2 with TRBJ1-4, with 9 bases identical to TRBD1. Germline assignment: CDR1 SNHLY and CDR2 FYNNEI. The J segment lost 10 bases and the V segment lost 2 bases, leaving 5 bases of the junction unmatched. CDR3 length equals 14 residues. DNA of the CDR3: TGTGCCAGCAGTGAAACAGGGGGCTCGGGAAAACTGTTTTTT. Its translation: CASSETGGSGKLFF.

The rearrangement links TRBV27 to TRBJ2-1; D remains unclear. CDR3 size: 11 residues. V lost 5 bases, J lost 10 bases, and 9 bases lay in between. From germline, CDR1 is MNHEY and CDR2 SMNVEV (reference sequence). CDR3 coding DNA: TGTGCCAGCAGTCTCGGACCCGAGCAGTTCTTC. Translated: CASSLGPEQFF.

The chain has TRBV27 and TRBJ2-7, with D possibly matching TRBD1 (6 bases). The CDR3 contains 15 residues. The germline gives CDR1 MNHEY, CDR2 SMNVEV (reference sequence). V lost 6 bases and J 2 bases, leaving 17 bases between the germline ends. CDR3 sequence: CASSLWSQGTYEQYF. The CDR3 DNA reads TGTGCCAGCAGCCTATGGAGTCAGGGGACCTACGAGCAGTACTTC.

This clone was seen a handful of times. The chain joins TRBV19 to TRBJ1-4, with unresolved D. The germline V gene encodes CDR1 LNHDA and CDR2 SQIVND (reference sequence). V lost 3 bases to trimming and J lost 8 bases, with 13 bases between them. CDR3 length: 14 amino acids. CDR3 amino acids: CASSISLLEEKLFF. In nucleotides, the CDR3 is TGTGCCAGTAGTATTTCCCTCCTGGAGGAAAAACTGTTTTTT. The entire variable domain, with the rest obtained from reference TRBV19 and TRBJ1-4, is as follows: DGGITQSPKYLFRKEGQNVTLSCEQNLNHDAMYWYRQDPGQGLRLIYYSQIVNDFQKGDIAEGYSVSREKKESFPLTVTSAQKNPTAFYLCASSISLLEEKLFFGSGTQLSVL.

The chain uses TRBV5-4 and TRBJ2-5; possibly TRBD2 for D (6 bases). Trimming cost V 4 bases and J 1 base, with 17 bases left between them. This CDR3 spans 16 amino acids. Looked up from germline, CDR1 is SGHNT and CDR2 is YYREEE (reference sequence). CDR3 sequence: CASSTKSPSAQETQYF. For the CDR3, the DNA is TGTGCCAGCAGCACCAAGAGTCCTAGCGCCCAAGAGACCCAGTACTTC.

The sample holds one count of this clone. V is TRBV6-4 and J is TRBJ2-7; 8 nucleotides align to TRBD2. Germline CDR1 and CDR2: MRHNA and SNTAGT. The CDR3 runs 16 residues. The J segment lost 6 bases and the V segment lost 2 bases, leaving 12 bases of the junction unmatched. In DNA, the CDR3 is TGTGCCAGCAGTGACGGCCGGGGGGGGGCTATGAGCGAGCAGTACGTC. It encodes CASSDGRGGAMSEQYV.

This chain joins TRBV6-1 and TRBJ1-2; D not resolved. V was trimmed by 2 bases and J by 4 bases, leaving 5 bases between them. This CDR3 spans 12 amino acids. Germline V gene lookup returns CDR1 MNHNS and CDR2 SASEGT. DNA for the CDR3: TGTGCCAGCAGTGAAATTGGCTATGGCTACACCTTC. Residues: CASSEIGYGYTF.